Listed here is a single TCR beta chain. Its specificity is not known. Trimming removed 7 bases at V and 5 bases at J, with 16 bases between. CDR1 and CDR2 from the germline V gene are MNHEY and SVGAGI. This CDR3 region has 14 residues. The sample comes from a study of cytomegalovirus exposure and HLA in healthy donors. About the study: A prior analysis found roughly 110 million unique TCR beta sequences from approximately 190 million T cells. Samples from HLA-typed donors yielded approximately 88 million unique TCRs in an early data release.

Study observations and caveats: A later analysis reportedly identified an Asian-associated ancestry cluster as carrying fewer N-insertions than the roughly 670-donor mean.

Primers for the PCR totalled 60 Vbeta and 13 Jbeta. Some clones are missing from TCRdb's copy, which holds only in-frame ones; the method was immunoSEQ multiplex PCR. The sample records over 75,000 clones, 65% to 90% being singletons. The chain uses TRBV6-5 and TRBJ2-3; D might be TRBD2 (7 bases). This sequence was found in a young man in good health and CMV-seropositive. Sequenced input: PBMCs. The CDR3 DNA sequence: TGTGCCAGCACCACCCGGGGGGCCCAAGATACGCAGTATTTT. Protein: CASTTRGAQDTQYF.